The entry below gives a single T cell receptor beta chain sequence along with its context. The antigen is undetermined. This entry comes from a study of cytomegalovirus exposure and HLA in healthy donors. Background on the study: A preliminary data release comprised roughly 80 million unique TCRs obtained from HLA-typed donors.

Per germline, CDR1 SGHVS and CDR2 FQNEAQ. The CDR3 contains 14 residues. Trimming pared 3 bases from V and 1 base from J, leaving 9 bases between. Study observations and caveats: Solely CMV serostatus was available to characterize immune exposure. A link between a missense DCLRE1C variant and TCR beta V- and J-gene trimming emerged from a later analysis.

Primers: 60 Vbeta forward and 13 Jbeta reverse. Per the original methods: A later analysis tallied 65 million to 85 million unique TCR beta chains, around 12 million of them shared. The assay was immunoSEQ multiplex PCR, and TCRdb's table has in-frame clones only and misses some. That table furnishes V, J and clone size, whereas the DNA furnished D and trimming. Among some 120,000 clones, under 85% were seen once, and the ten largest hold about 9.1%. The sample comprised PBMCs. The chain combines TRBV7-8 with TRBJ1-2; D call uncertain. The TCR comes from a woman aged 45-60 years in good health and CMV-seropositive. Written as DNA, the CDR3 is TGTGCCAGCAGCTTGTACAGTGTTAACTATGGCTACACCTTC. Translation gives CASSLYSVNYGYTF.